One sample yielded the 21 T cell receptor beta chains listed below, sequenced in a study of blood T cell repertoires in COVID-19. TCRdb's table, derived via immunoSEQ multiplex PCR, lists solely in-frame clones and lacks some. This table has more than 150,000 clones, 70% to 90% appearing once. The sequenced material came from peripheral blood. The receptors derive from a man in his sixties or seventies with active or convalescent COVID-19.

This CDR3 is CASSLGQKETQYF. CDR3 nucleotide sequence: TGTGCCAGCAGCTTAGGTCAGAAAGAGACCCAGTACTTC. The chain joins TRBV11-2 to TRBJ2-5, with no clear D. Germline CDR1 and CDR2: SGHAT and FQNNGV. V was clipped by 1 base and J by 3 bases, with 6 bases between them. CDR3 length: 13 residues.

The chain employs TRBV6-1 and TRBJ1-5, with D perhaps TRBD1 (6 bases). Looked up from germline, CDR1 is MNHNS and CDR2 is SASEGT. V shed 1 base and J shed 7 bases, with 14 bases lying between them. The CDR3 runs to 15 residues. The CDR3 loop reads CASSEVGANGQPQHF. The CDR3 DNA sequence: TGTGCCAGCAGTGAAGTGGGGGCGAATGGGCAGCCCCAGCATTTT.

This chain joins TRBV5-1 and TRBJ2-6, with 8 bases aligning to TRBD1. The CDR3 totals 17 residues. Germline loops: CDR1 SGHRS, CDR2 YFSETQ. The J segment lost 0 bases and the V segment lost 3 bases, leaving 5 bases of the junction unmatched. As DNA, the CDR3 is TGCGCCAGCAGCTCGGGACAGGCGATCTCTGGGGCCAACGTCCTGACTTTC. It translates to CASSSGQAISGANVLTF.

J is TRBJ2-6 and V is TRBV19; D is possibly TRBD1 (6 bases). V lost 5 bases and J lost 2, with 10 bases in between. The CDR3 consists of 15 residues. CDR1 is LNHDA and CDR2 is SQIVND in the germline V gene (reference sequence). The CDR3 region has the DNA TGTGCCAGTAGTTCACAGGGCCCTGGGGCCAACGTCCTGACTTTC. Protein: CASSSQGPGANVLTF.

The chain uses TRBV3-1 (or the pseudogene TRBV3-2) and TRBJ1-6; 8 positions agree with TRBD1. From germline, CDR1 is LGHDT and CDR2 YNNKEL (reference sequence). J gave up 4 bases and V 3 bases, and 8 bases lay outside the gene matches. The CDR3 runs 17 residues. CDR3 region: CASSHKTGGIYNSPLHF. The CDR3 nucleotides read TGTGCCAGCAGCCATAAAACAGGGGGGATTTATAATTCACCCCTCCACTTT.

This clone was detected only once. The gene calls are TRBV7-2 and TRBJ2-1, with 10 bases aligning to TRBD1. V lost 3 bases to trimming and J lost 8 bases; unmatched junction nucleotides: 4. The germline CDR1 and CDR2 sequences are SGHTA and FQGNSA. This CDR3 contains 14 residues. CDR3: CASSFRQGAYEQFF. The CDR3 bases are TGTGCCAGCAGCTTCCGACAGGGGGCGTATGAGCAGTTCTTC.

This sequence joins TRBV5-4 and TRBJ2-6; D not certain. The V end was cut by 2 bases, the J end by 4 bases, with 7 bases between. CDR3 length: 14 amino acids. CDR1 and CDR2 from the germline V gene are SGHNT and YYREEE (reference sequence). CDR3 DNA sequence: TGTGCCAGCAGCTTCTTCTCCGGGGCCAACGTCCTGACTTTC. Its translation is CASSFFSGANVLTF.

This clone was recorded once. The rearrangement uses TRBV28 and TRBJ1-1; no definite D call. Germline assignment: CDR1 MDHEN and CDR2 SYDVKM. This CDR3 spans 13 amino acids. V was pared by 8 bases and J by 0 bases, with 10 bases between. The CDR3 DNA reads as TGTGCCAGCTCCGACATAATGAACACTGAAGCTTTCTTT. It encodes CASSDIMNTEAFF.

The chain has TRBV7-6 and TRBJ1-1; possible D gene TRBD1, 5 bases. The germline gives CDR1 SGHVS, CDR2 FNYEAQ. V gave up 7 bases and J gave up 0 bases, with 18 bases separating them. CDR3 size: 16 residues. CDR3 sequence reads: CASTPLGRGMNTEAFF. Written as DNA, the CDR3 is TGTGCCAGCACCCCGTTGGGGCGGGGAATGAACACTGAAGCTTTCTTT.

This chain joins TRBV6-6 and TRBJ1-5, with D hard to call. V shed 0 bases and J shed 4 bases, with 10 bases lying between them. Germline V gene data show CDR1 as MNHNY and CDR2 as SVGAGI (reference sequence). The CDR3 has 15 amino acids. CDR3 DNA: TGTGCCAGCAGTTACTCGAGATCCGTGAATCAGCCCCAGCATTTT. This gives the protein CASSYSRSVNQPQHF.

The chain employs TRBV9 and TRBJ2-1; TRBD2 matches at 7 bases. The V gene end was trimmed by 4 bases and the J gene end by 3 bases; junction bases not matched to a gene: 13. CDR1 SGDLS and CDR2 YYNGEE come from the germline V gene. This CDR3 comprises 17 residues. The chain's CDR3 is CASSPTPLAEVYNEQFF. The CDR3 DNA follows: TGTGCCAGCAGCCCCACCCCCCTAGCGGAGGTCTACAATGAGCAGTTCTTC. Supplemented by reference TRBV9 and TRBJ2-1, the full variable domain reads DSGVTQTPKHLITATGQRVTLRCSPRSGDLSVYWYQQSLDQGLQFLIQYYNGEERAKGNILERFSAQQFPDLHSELNLSSLELGDSALYFCASSPTPLAEVYNEQFFGPGTRLTVL.

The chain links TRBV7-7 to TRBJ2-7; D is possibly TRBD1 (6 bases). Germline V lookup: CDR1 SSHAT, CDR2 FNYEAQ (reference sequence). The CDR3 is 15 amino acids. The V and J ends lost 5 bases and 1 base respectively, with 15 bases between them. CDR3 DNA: TGTGCCAGCAGCCAAGGGACAAGGGGATCCTACGAGCAGTACTTC. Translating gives CASSQGTRGSYEQYF. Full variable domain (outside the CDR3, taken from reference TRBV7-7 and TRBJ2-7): GAGVSQSPRYKVTKRGQDVTLRCDPISSHATLYWYQQALGQGPEFLTYFNYEAQPDKSGLPSDRFSAERPEGSISTLTIQRTEQRDSAMYRCASSQGTRGSYEQYFGPGTRLTVT.

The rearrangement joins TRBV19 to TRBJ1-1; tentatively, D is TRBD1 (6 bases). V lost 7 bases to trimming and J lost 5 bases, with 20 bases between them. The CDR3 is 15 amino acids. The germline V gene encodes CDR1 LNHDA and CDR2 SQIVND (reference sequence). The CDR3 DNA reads TGTGCCAGTACCAGGCCCTGGCAGGGGAAAACTGAAGCTTTCTTT. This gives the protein CASTRPWQGKTEAFF.

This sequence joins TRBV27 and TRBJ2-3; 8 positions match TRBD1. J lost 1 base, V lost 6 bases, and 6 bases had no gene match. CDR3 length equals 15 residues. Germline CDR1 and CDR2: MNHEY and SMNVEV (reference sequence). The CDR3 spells CASSDPGQGTDTQYF. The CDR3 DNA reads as TGTGCCAGCAGCGATCCGGGACAGGGCACAGATACGCAGTATTTT.

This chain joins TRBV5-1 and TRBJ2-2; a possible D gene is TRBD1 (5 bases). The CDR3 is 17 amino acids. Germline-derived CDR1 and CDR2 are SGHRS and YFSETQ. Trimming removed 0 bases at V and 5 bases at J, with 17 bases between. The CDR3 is CASSLVRGASETGELFF. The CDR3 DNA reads TGCGCCAGCAGCTTGGTTAGGGGCGCATCGGAGACCGGGGAGCTGTTTTTT.

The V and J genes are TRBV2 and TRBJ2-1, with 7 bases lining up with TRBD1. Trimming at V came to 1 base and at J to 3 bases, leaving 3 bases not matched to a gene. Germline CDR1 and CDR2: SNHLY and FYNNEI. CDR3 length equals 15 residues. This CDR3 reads CASSEEGGIYNEQFF. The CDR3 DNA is TGTGCCAGCAGTGAAGAAGGGGGCATCTACAATGAGCAGTTCTTC.

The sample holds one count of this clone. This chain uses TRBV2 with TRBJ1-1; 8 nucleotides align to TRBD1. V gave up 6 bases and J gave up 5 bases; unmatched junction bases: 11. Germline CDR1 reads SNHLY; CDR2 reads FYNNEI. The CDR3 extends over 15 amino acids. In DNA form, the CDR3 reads TGTGCCAGCAGAATCACGACAGGGGCCTGGACTGAAGCTTTCTTT. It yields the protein CASRITTGAWTEAFF.

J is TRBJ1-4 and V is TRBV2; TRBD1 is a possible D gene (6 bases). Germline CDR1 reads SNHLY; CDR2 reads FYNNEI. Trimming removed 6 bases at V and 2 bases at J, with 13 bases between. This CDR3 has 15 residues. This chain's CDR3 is CASSDPGQTNEKLFF. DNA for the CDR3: TGTGCCAGCAGCGATCCAGGACAGACTAATGAAAAACTGTTTTTT.

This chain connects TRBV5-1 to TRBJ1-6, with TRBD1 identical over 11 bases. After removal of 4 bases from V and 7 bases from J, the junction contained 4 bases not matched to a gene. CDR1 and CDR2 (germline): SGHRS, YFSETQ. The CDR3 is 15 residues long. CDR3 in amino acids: CASSPGQGANSPLHF. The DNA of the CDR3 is TGCGCCAGCAGCCCCGGACAGGGGGCGAATTCACCCCTCCACTTT.

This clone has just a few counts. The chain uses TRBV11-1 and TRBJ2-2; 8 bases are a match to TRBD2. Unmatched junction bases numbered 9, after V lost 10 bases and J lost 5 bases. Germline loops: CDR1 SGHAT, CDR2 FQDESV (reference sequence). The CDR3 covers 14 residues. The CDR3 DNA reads TGTGCCACCCAGGGACTAGTTTCAACCGGGGAGCTGTTTTTT. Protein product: CATQGLVSTGELFF.

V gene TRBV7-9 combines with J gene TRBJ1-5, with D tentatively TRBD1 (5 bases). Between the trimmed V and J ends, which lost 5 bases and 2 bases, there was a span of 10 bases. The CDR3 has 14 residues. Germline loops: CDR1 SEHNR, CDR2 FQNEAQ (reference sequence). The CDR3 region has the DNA TGTGCCAGCAGCCGGGACTCGGGCAATCAGCCCCAGCATTTT. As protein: CASSRDSGNQPQHF.